Listed here are 18 T cell receptor beta chains from one sample, sequenced in a study of cytomegalovirus exposure and HLA in healthy donors. PCR used 60 Vbeta primers and 13 Jbeta primers. The protocol was immunoSEQ multiplex PCR, while the TCRdb copy is restricted to in-frame clones and leaves out a portion. The sample shows about 120,000 clones, about three quarters of them seen only once. Material: PBMCs. The receptors shown here come from a woman between 40 and 50 years old in good health and CMV-seropositive.

The chain joins TRBV7-9 to TRBJ1-5; D is unresolved. The V gene's germline CDR1 is SEHNR and CDR2 FQNEAQ (reference sequence). Trimming removed 4 bases at V and 7 bases at J, with 17 bases between. CDR3 length: 15 residues. The CDR3 sequence: CASSSQGRGEQPQHF. DNA of the CDR3: TGTGCCAGCAGCTCACAAGGCCGGGGTGAGCAGCCCCAGCATTTT.

A word on this clone: A junction boundary mismatches the germline segment, possibly from a read error. This rearrangement joins TRBV7-7 to TRBJ2-1; TRBD2 aligns across 14 bases. The CDR3 has 16 amino acids. CDR1 and CDR2 (germline): SSHAT, FNYEAQ (reference sequence). CDR3 amino acids: CASSFRLAGGPNEQFF. The CDR3, as DNA: TGTGCTAGCAGCTTCCGACTAGCGGGGGGGCCCAATGAGCAGTTCTTC.

The J gene is TRBJ1-1, the V gene TRBV29-1; TRBD1 might be the D (6 bases). Germline-derived CDR1 and CDR2 are SQVTM and ANQGSEA. The ends were cut back, 5 bases at V and 5 bases at J, with 12 bases in the middle. The CDR3 has 12 residues. This chain's CDR3 is CSVRQEVTEAFF. For the CDR3, the DNA is TGCAGCGTTCGACAGGAGGTAACTGAAGCTTTCTTT.

The chain uses TRBV7-2 and TRBJ2-1, with 7 bases fitting TRBD2. Germline V gene lookup returns CDR1 SGHTA and CDR2 FQGNSA. V dropped 5 bases and J dropped 8; count of bases not matched to a gene: 12. There are 15 residues in the CDR3. Here the CDR3 reads CASSPRTSNVHEQFF. The CDR3, as DNA: TGTGCCAGCAGCCCACGGACTAGTAATGTACATGAGCAGTTCTTC.

The gene calls are TRBV7-2 and TRBJ2-7; D possibly corresponds to TRBD2 (5 bases). V dropped 5 bases and J dropped 1 base, with 12 bases sitting between them. CDR3 length: 14 residues. The germline gives CDR1 SGHTA, CDR2 FQGNSA. CDR3 DNA: TGTGCCAGCAGCATCGGACTGACTTCCTACGAGCAGTACTTC. It translates to CASSIGLTSYEQYF.

The chain couples TRBV5-4 to TRBJ2-1; weak D call: TRBD1 (6 bases). This CDR3 is 15 amino acids long. V shed 4 bases and J shed 7 bases, with 18 bases lying between them. Germline V gives CDR1 SGHNT, CDR2 YYREEE (reference sequence). CDR3 in amino acids: CASSKGQPKGNEQFF. The CDR3 DNA reads as TGTGCCAGCAGCAAAGGACAGCCTAAGGGGAATGAGCAGTTCTTC.

The V and J genes are TRBV18 and TRBJ2-5; the D is unclear. CDR1 is KGHSH, CDR2 LQKENI, per germline. The CDR3 has 12 amino acids. Trimming pared 2 bases from V and 3 bases from J, leaving 4 bases between. Here the CDR3 reads CASSPEEETQYF. In nucleotides, the CDR3 is TGTGCCAGCTCACCAGAGGAAGAGACCCAGTACTTC.

The count of this clone is one. The chain combines TRBV6-1 with TRBJ2-2; D not resolved. V lost 6 bases and J 4 bases, leaving 12 bases between the germline ends. CDR3 length: 14 residues. CDR1 is MNHNS, CDR2 SASEGT, per germline. The CDR3 region is CASSPVRGTGELFF. CDR3 sequence (DNA): TGTGCCAGCAGCCCAGTTCGAGGCACCGGGGAGCTGTTTTTT.

The J gene is TRBJ2-5, the V gene TRBV5-1; 11 nucleotides line up with TRBD2. Trimming at V came to 2 bases and at J to 2 bases, leaving 5 bases not matched to a gene. This CDR3 contains 16 residues. CDR1 is SGHRS, CDR2 YFSETQ, per germline. The CDR3 is CASSLGTSGGQETQYF. In nucleotides, the CDR3 is TGCGCCAGCAGCTTAGGGACTAGCGGTGGACAAGAGACCCAGTACTTC.

The chain carries TRBV6-5 and TRBJ1-1; 7 bases line up with TRBD1. V shed 5 bases, J shed 0 bases, and the junction held 0 bases outside the gene matches. The CDR3 is made up of 13 amino acids. Germline loops: CDR1 MNHEY, CDR2 SVGAGI. The chain's CDR3 is CASSTGVNTEAFF. In nucleotides, the CDR3 is TGTGCCAGCAGTACAGGGGTGAACACTGAAGCTTTCTTT.

The genes are TRBV29-1 and TRBJ1-3; D call uncertain. Germline V gives CDR1 SQVTM, CDR2 ANQGSEA. This CDR3 region has 13 residues. Between the trimmed V and J ends, which lost 1 base and 0 bases, there was a span of 4 bases. CDR3 amino acids: CSVEGSSGNTIYF. The CDR3 DNA is TGCAGCGTTGAAGGTAGCTCTGGAAACACCATATATTTT.

This sequence joins TRBV11-2 and TRBJ2-1, with TRBD1 identical over 10 bases. Germline trimming cut 5 bases from V and 2 bases from J; bases unmatched to any gene: 3. Germline V CDR1 and CDR2: SGHAT, FQNNGV. This CDR3 is built from 15 residues. The CDR3 DNA reads TGTGCCAGCAGCCCCGGGACAGGGGCCTACAATGAGCAGTTCTTC. It yields the protein CASSPGTGAYNEQFF.

This sequence joins TRBV5-1 and TRBJ2-5; 12 bases are a match to TRBD2. The ends lost 2 bases at V and 0 bases at J; junction bases unmatched: 2. CDR1 is SGHRS, CDR2 YFSETQ, per germline. The length of the CDR3 is 16 residues. CDR3 DNA sequence: TGCGCCAGCAGCTTTGGACTAGCGGGGTACCAAGAGACCCAGTACTTC. Amino acids: CASSFGLAGYQETQYF.

The CDR3 spells CASRKQGAGGYTF. The CDR3 DNA reads TGTGCCAGCAGGAAACAGGGGGCAGGGGGCTACACCTTC. The V call is TRBV2, the J call TRBJ1-2; 9 bases match TRBD1. The V gene's germline CDR1 is SNHLY and CDR2 FYNNEI. V dropped 6 bases and J dropped 8; count of bases not matched to a gene: 7. CDR3 size: 13 residues.

The V gene is TRBV19, the J gene TRBJ2-5; D gene unclear. V lost 7 bases and J 1 base, leaving 10 bases between the germline ends. Germline V gene data show CDR1 as LNHDA and CDR2 as SQIVND (reference sequence). The CDR3 covers 13 residues. The CDR3 region has the DNA TGTGCCAGTAAAGCCAAATTCCAAGAGACCCAGTACTTC. It specifies CASKAKFQETQYF. The variable domain in full, with the rest retrieved from reference TRBV19 and TRBJ2-5, is DGGITQSPKYLFRKEGQNVTLSCEQNLNHDAMYWYRQDPGQGLRLIYYSQIVNDFQKGDIAEGYSVSREKKESFPLTVTSAQKNPTAFYLCASKAKFQETQYFGPGTRLLVL.

This clone was seen once. A read error may produce the germline difference seen at one junction end. The chain links TRBV6-5 to TRBJ1-2; tentatively, D is TRBD1 (6 bases). Germline loops: CDR1 MNHEY, CDR2 SVGAGI. This CDR3 has 13 residues. Written as DNA, the CDR3 is TGTGCCAGCAGTTATAACAGGGAGACTAATTCACTCTTC. It specifies CASSYNRETNSLF.

This clone was picked up one time. At the DNA level, this CDR3 is encoded by other sequences in the same sample as well. The rearrangement joins TRBV20-1 to TRBJ1-2, with D tentatively TRBD1 (5 bases). From germline, CDR1 is DFQATT and CDR2 SNEGSKA (reference sequence). This CDR3 comprises 11 residues. V lost 3 bases and J 4 bases, leaving 6 bases between the germline ends. CDR3 region: CSASTGYGYTF. The CDR3 DNA is TGCAGTGCTAGCACAGGCTATGGCTACACCTTC.

The CDR3 region has the DNA TGTGCCAGCGGTCTCAGCTCTGGGGCCAACGTCCTGACTTTC. This encodes CASGLSSGANVLTF. This chain connects TRBV6-5 to TRBJ2-6; D call uncertain. V lost 8 bases and J lost 0, with 8 bases in between. CDR3 length: 14 residues. CDR1 and CDR2 (germline): MNHEY, SVGAGI.